This TCR beta chain was identified in a study of cytomegalovirus exposure and HLA in healthy donors. Study findings and constraints: Presence/absence analyses assumed roughly uniform sequencing depth across donors.

Researchers ran the PCR with 60 Vbeta and 13 Jbeta primers. Repertoires were generated with immunoSEQ multiplex PCR, while TCRdb's copy carries only in-frame clones and drops some. The sample includes approximately 100,000 clones, approximately 77% seen only once; the top ten take about 5%. In its sample, this clone was seen a few times. Its specificity is not known. CDR3 size: 13 residues. Trimming stripped 3 bases from V and 4 bases from J, with 10 bases between. Germline CDR1 MNHNY, CDR2 SVGAGI (reference sequence). Sequencing used PBMCs. V gene TRBV6-6 combines with J gene TRBJ2-7, with D maybe TRBD2 (6 bases). The clonotype comes from a woman in her thirties or forties in good health and CMV-seronegative. The CDR3 nucleotides read TGTGCCAGCAGTTATGTGGCGGGGTACGAGCAGTACTTC. Translating gives CASSYVAGYEQYF.